This TCR beta chain was recovered during a study of immune characterization of retroperitoneal liposarcoma. TCRdb recomputed calls from the PCR reads with MiXCR, one row per CDR3 protein. This sample carries some 1,800 distinct CDR3 sequences, under 45% of them seen once, and the ten largest clones take around 21%. V lost 2 bases to trimming and J lost 4 bases; unmatched junction nucleotides: 12. The CDR3 consists of 17 residues. Germline-derived CDR1 and CDR2 are SGHTA and FQGNSA. The gene calls are TRBV7-2 and TRBJ2-3; TRBD2 aligns across 7 bases. What was sequenced was tumor tissue. This receptor was taken from a female donor with retroperitoneal liposarcoma. In DNA form, the CDR3 reads TGTGCCAGCAGCTTATGGGCTAGCGGAGCGGGCCCAGATACGCAGTATTTT. Its protein product is CASSLWASGAGPDTQYF.